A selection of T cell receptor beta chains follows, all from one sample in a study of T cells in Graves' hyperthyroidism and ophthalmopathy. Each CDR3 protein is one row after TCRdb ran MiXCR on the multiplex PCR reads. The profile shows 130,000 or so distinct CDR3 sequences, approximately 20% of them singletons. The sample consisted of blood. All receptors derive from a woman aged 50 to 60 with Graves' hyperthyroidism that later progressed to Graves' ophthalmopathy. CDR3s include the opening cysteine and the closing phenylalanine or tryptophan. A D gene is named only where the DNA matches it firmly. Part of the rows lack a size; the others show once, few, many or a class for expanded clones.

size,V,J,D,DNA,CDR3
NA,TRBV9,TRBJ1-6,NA,TGTGCCAGCAGCGCGGGGGGGTCTTCCTATAATTCACCCCTCCACTTT,CASSAGGSSYNSPLHF
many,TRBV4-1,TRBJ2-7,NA,TGCGCCAGCAGCCAAGATTATGGCGAGCAGTACTTC,CASSQDYGEQYF
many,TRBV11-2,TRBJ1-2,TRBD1,TGTGCCAGCAGCCGACCCGGGACAGGGAACTACACCTTC,CASSRPGTGNYTF
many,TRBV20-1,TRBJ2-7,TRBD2,TGCAGTGCTAGAGCGGGGACTAGCGGGCTAACCTACGAGCAGTACTTC,CSARAGTSGLTYEQYF
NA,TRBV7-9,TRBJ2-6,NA,TGTGCCAGCAGCTCATGGGCTGGGGCCAACGTCCTGACTTTC,CASSSWAGANVLTF
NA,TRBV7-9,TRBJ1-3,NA,TGTGCCAGCAGCTCCCCACGATCACCGAGCTCTGGAAACACCATATATTTT,CASSSPRSPSSGNTIYF
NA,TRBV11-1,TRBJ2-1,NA,TGTGCCAGCAGTCCATTAAAAAGCTCCTACAATGAGCAGTTCTTC,CASSPLKSSYNEQFF
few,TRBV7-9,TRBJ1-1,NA,TGTGCCAGCAACAATCCCCAGGGGATTCGCACTGAAGCTTTCTTT,CASNNPQGIRTEAFF
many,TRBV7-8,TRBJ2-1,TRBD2,TGTGCCAGCAGCCCGACGGGGACTAGACCCTACAATGAGCAGTTCTTC,CASSPTGTRPYNEQFF
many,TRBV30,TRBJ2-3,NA,TGTGCCTGGAGTGGATACGGGGGCCTCGCAGATACGCAGTATTTT,CAWSGYGGLADTQYF
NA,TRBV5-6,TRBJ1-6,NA,TGTGCCAGCAGCTCCCGGGACGGTCATTCACCCCTCCACTTT,CASSSRDGHSPLHF
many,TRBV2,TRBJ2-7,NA,TGTGCCAGCAAGAGAGACGGATCTACGCAGCAGTACTTC,CASKRDGSTQQYF
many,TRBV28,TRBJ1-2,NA,TGTGCCAGCAGTTATAGGGGGGGTAACTATGGCTACACCTTC,CASSYRGGNYGYTF
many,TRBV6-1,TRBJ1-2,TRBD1,TGTGCCAGCATCTCTTCAGGGGGAAATGGCTACACCTTC,CASISSGGNGYTF
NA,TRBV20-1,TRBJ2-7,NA,TGCAGTGCTCTACAAGGGGGATTACCCTACGAGCAGTACTTC,CSALQGGLPYEQYF
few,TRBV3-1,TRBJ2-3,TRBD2,TGTGCCAGCAGCCAGGGGCTTAGGGCCGGGAGGGCCGCAGATACGCAGTATTTT,CASSQGLRAGRAADTQYF
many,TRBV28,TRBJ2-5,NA,TGTGCCAGCAGTACCGGGACTTTAGAGACCCAGTACTTC,CASSTGTLETQYF
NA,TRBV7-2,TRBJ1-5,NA,TGTGCCAGCAGCTTCAACCGGGGTCAGCCCCAGCATTTT,CASSFNRGQPQHF
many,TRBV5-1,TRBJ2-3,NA,TGCGCCAGCAGCTTGACCACAGATACGCAGTATTTT,CASSLTTDTQYF
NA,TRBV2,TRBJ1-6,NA,TGTGCCAGCAGTGACCAGGGGAATGGTTCACCCCTCCACTTT,CASSDQGNGSPLHF
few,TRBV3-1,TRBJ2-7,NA,TGTGCCAGCAGCCAAGGCCCAGGGGATGGGGAGCAGTACTTC,CASSQGPGDGEQYF
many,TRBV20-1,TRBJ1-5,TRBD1,TGCAGTGCTAGAACCGGGACAGGGGCTGGGAGCAATCAGCCCCAGCATTTT,CSARTGTGAGSNQPQHF
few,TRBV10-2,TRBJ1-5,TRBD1,TGCGCCAGCAGTATCGGACAGGGTTATCAGCCCCAGCATTTT,CASSIGQGYQPQHF
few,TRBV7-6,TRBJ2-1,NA,TGTGCCAGCAGCTTAGAGGGGACGCGCTCCTACAATGAGCAGTTCTTC,CASSLEGTRSYNEQFF
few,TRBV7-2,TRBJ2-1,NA,TGTGCCAGCAGATTAGTCTATGAGCAGTTCTTC,CASRLVYEQFF
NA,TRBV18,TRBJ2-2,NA,TGTGCCAGCTCACGATACAGGGACCCAAGCACCGGGGAGCTGTTTTTT,CASSRYRDPSTGELFF
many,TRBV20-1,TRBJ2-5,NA,TGCAGTGCCCTAGGGGGGGGTGAGACCCAGTACTTC,CSALGGGETQYF
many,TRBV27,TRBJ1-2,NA,TGTGCCAGCAGTTTTGGTGTGGGGTACGGCTACACCTTC,CASSFGVGYGYTF
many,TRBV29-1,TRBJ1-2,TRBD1,TGCAGCGTTGAAGATAGTGGAAGGGGGCGAGGCTACACCTTC,CSVEDSGRGRGYTF
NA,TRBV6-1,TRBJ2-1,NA,TGTGCCAGCAGTGAGGGTTCTAGCGACGTTTACAATGAGCAGTTCTTC,CASSEGSSDVYNEQFF
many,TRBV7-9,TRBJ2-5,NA,TGTGCCAGCAGCCGGTGGGCGGAGGAGACCCAGTACTTC,CASSRWAEETQYF
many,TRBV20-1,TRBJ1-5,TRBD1,TGCAGTGCTCAAGGGGGACAGGGCACGTTTGGTCAGCCCCAGCATTTT,CSAQGGQGTFGQPQHF